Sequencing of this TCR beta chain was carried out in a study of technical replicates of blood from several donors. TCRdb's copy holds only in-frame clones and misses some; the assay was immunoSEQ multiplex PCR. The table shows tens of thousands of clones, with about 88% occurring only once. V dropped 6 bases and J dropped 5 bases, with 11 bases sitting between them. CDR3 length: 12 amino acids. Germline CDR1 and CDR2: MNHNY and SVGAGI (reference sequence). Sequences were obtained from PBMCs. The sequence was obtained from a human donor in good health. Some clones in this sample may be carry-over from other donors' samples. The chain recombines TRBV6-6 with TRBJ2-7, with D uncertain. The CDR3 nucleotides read TGTGCCAGCAGCCCAGGTGGGCACGAGCAGTACTTC. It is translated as CASSPGGHEQYF.